Listed below are T cell receptor beta chains from one sample, sequenced in a study of T cell changes during pregnancy in multiple sclerosis. Sequencing used immunoSEQ multiplex PCR; TCRdb keeps in-frame clones, though not all of them. In the table there are about 120,000 clones, 80% to 95% of which are singletons. The specimen was peripheral blood, collected before pregnancy. These receptors were taken from a female donor with multiple sclerosis, enrolled in a pregnancy study. Both conserved end residues are part of each CDR3. A D gene is named only where the DNA matches it firmly. A row's size may be missing; if present it is once, few, many or a size class.

d_call j_call v_call clone_size cdr3_nt cdr3_aa
TRBD1 TRBJ2-2 TRBV7-9 NA TGTGCCAGCAGCCGGGACAGAGGCACCGGGGAGCTGTTTTTT CASSRDRGTGELFF
TRBD2 TRBJ2-1 TRBV7-2 NA TGTGCCAGCAGCTTAGTTGTTAGCGGGGTAATCTACAATGAGCAGTTCTTC CASSLVVSGVIYNEQFF
NA TRBJ2-1 TRBV28 NA TGTGCCAGCAGTTTTTTTGGACAGGACTACTACAATGAGCAGTTCTTC CASSFFGQDYYNEQFF
NA TRBJ1-5 TRBV10-3 NA TGTGCCATCAGTGAGTCGCGTGCGGAGCCCCAGCATTTT CAISESRAEPQHF
TRBD2 TRBJ2-5 TRBV7-8 NA TGTGCCAGCAGCTTAGTGTCCGGACTAGCGGGAGGAGAGACCCAGTACTTC CASSLVSGLAGGETQYF
NA TRBJ2-1 TRBV11-2 NA TGTGCCAGCAGCTCACTAAGGGGGTGGGCCTACAATGAGCAGTTCTTC CASSSLRGWAYNEQFF
NA TRBJ2-7 TRBV9 NA TGTGCCAGCAGCGTAGGGCAAGTTAACGAGCAGTACTTC CASSVGQVNEQYF
TRBD2 TRBJ2-3 TRBV28 NA TGTGCCAGCAGTGCCCCTCGGGCTAGCGGGAGGGCAAAGACGCAGTATTTT CASSAPRASGRAKTQYF
TRBD2 TRBJ2-7 TRBV5-8 NA TGTGCCAGCAGCTTGAAGGGGACTAGCGGGTCCTACGAGCAGTACTTC CASSLKGTSGSYEQYF
TRBD1 TRBJ2-7 TRBV19 NA TGTGCCAGTAGTATCGGGACAGGGGTTCAGTACGAGCAGTACTTC CASSIGTGVQYEQYF
NA TRBJ2-5 TRBV7-3 NA TGTGCCAGCAGCTTAACTCGGGGGGAGACCCAGTACTTC CASSLTRGETQYF
NA TRBJ2-3 TRBV6-1 NA TGTGCCAGCAGCAAGGGGGGGGGCACAGATACGCAGTATTTT CASSKGGGTDTQYF
TRBD1 TRBJ1-2 TRBV19 NA TGTGCCAGTTGGACAGGGACTGCCGTCGATGGCTACACCTTC CASWTGTAVDGYTF
TRBD1 TRBJ1-5 TRBV18 medium-sized TGTGCCAGCTCACCGGCCCGAGGGGGCGCGGGCAATCAGCCCCAGCATTTT CASSPARGGAGNQPQHF
TRBD1 TRBJ1-5 TRBV13 NA TGTGCCAGCAGCCCACGGACAGGCGGGGTCTTGGGCAATCAGCCCCAGCATTTT CASSPRTGGVLGNQPQHF
TRBD1 TRBJ1-6 TRBV4-2 NA TGTGCCAGCAGCGGCGCGGGACAGTTTAATTCACCCCTCCACTTT CASSGAGQFNSPLHF
NA TRBJ1-1 TRBV5-1 NA TGCGCCAGCAGCTCGTCCACCAGATCGAACACTGAAGCTTTCTTT CASSSSTRSNTEAFF
TRBD1 TRBJ2-3 TRBV6-1 NA TGTGCCAGCAGTGAAGCGCAGGGACAGGGTACAGATACGCAGTATTTT CASSEAQGQGTDTQYF
TRBD1 TRBJ2-3 TRBV25-1 NA TGTGCCACAAGCTCAGGGGGCGGCACAGATACGCAGTATTTT CATSSGGGTDTQYF
NA TRBJ2-2 TRBV21-1 NA TGTGCCAGCAGCAAATTATTTGCACAGACGAACACCGGGGAGCTGTTTTTT CASSKLFAQTNTGELFF
NA TRBJ1-4 TRBV11-2 NA TGTGCCAGCAGCTTAGGGACAGAAAATAATGAAAAACTGTTTTTT CASSLGTENNEKLFF
TRBD1 TRBJ2-7 TRBV4-1 NA TGCGCCAGCAGCCAAGAGGAGGACAGGGGCTTACGACACGAGCAGTACTTC CASSQEEDRGLRHEQYF
NA TRBJ1-2 TRBV19 few TGTGCCAGTAGTATGTTTGGTGGGCAGGACTACACCTTC CASSMFGGQDYTF
NA TRBJ1-5 TRBV21-1 NA TGTGCCAGCAGCCTGGGTCGGGAGCCCCAGCATTTT CASSLGREPQHF
TRBD1 TRBJ2-5 TRBV7-3 NA TGTGCCAGCAGCGGGACAGGGAGGCAAGAGACCCAGTACTTC CASSGTGRQETQYF